This TCR beta chain was recovered during a study of blood T cell repertoires in COVID-19. The overall study: The United States, Italy and Spain supplied acute and convalescent COVID-19 samples.

This table comes from immunoSEQ multiplex PCR, and its TCRdb copy is limited to in-frame clones, with some not included. The sample carries about 520,000 clones, 80% to 90% recorded once. Trimming cost V 0 bases and J 4 bases; bases outside gene matches: 3. CDR1 SGDLS and CDR2 YYNGEE come from the germline V gene. The CDR3 consists of 14 residues. The chain is built from TRBV9 and TRBJ1-1; 7 nucleotides match TRBD1. The TCR comes from a human donor in a cohort sampled during active COVID-19. Specimen: peripheral blood. The CDR3 DNA follows: TGTGCCAGCAGCGTAGCGACAGGGACCACTGAAGCTTTCTTT. Protein sequence: CASSVATGTTEAFF.